These 16 T cell receptor beta chains were sequenced from one sample in a study of T cell responses to AZD1222 COVID-19 vaccine. Data came from immunoSEQ multiplex PCR; TCRdb stores just in-frame clones and leaves some out. The repertoire has some 120,000 clones, 70% to 90% of them found once; the top ten carry approximately 4.2%. The material sequenced was peripheral blood, taken on day 0 of AZD1222 vaccination. The receptors shown here come from an adult in good health.

V is TRBV29-1 and J is TRBJ2-6; D gene ambiguous. The CDR3 runs to 13 residues. V was shortened by 4 bases and J by 4 bases, with 8 bases between the two germline ends. The germline CDR1 and CDR2 sequences are SQVTM and ANQGSEA. This chain's CDR3 is CSVGETGANVLTF. CDR3 DNA sequence: TGCAGCGTTGGTGAGACCGGGGCCAACGTCCTGACTTTC.

As regards this clone: As the CDR3 is not closed by the conserved phenylalanine or tryptophan, this likely results from a read error. The limits of the CDR3 on the DNA are not certain, so only TCRdb's listed CDR3 is given. The chain recombines TRBV28 with TRBJ1-2. A total of 13 residues make up the CDR3, ends included. The germline gives CDR1 MDHEN, CDR2 SYDVKM. The CDR3 sequence is CASSLAGRDPRSY.

The V gene is TRBV19, the J gene TRBJ2-1; D might be TRBD1 (6 bases). The CDR3 covers 12 residues. V lost 6 bases and J 6 bases, leaving 9 bases between the germline ends. Germline CDR1 and CDR2: LNHDA and SQIVND (reference sequence). This CDR3 reads CASSGTLNEQFF. DNA of the CDR3: TGTGCCAGTAGCGGGACACTCAATGAGCAGTTCTTC.

Remarks on this clone: The junction departs from germline at one end; a sequencing error may be responsible. J is TRBJ2-6 and V is TRBV10-2; tentatively, D is TRBD1 (6 bases). From germline, CDR1 is WSHSY and CDR2 SAAADI. The CDR3 sequence is 17 residues long. The CDR3 loop reads CASREWTDLTGANVLTF. The CDR3 DNA reads TGCGCCAGCAGGGAGTGGACAGACCTAACTGGGGCCAACGTCCTGACTTTC.

This chain joins TRBV9 and TRBJ1-1; D is possibly TRBD1 (5 bases). The CDR3 length is 13 residues. Germline assignment: CDR1 SGDLS and CDR2 YYNGEE. Between the trimmed V and J ends, which lost 3 bases and 1 base, there was a span of 7 bases. The CDR3 bases are TGTGCCAGCAGCGGCGGGGCGAACACTGAAGCTTTCTTT. Translating gives CASSGGANTEAFF.

The chain links TRBV4-1 to TRBJ1-2; D is unclear. V lost 2 bases, J lost 8 bases, and 18 bases lay in between. The CDR3 loop spans 15 amino acids. Germline lookup yields CDR1 MGHRA and CDR2 YSYEKL. CDR3 coding DNA: TGCGCCAGCAGCCAACTTTTGGCGGTTAGAAGAGGCTACACCTTC. Protein product: CASSQLLAVRRGYTF.

The chain is built from TRBV3-1 (or the pseudogene TRBV3-2) and TRBJ1-2; D perhaps matches TRBD1 (5 bases). The V end lost 1 base, the J end lost 8 bases, and 11 bases lay between the germline ends. In germline, CDR1 is LGHDT, CDR2 YNNKEL (reference sequence). CDR3 size: 13 residues. CDR3 sequence: CASSQAARAGYTF. The CDR3 coding sequence is TGTGCCAGCAGCCAAGCGGCCAGGGCCGGCTACACCTTC.

The CDR3, as DNA: TGCGCCAGCAGCCAAGATCTGGCAGGGTTGGGGACACACAATGAGCAGTTCTTC. Translating it yields CASSQDLAGLGTHNEQFF. The rearrangement uses TRBV4-1 and TRBJ2-1, with D possibly matching TRBD1 (6 bases). Per germline, CDR1 MGHRA and CDR2 YSYEKL. Trimming pared 0 bases from V and 5 bases from J, leaving 20 bases between. The CDR3 sequence is 18 residues long.

This clone is a singleton in its sample. The chain combines TRBV11-2 with TRBJ1-2, with D possibly matching TRBD1 (5 bases). V dropped 5 bases and J dropped 8 bases, with 15 bases sitting between them. The CDR3 sequence is 13 residues long. In germline, CDR1 is SGHAT, CDR2 FQNNGV. The CDR3 bases are TGTGCCAGCAGCCTTGGGACTTTTAAGGGCTACACCTTC. This gives the protein CASSLGTFKGYTF.

The genes are TRBV5-1 and TRBJ2-5; weak D call: TRBD2 (5 bases). The CDR3 has 13 residues. V lost 2 bases to trimming and J lost 3 bases, with 8 bases between them. Germline CDR1 is SGHRS and CDR2 is YFSETQ. CDR3 amino acids: CASSFRGKETQYF. CDR3 in DNA: TGCGCCAGCAGCTTTCGAGGGAAAGAGACCCAGTACTTC.

J is TRBJ2-1 and V is TRBV7-3, with 8 bases aligning to TRBD2. V shed 0 bases, J shed 4 bases, and the junction held 5 bases outside the gene matches. Germline CDR1 reads SGHTA; CDR2 reads FQGTGA. The CDR3 sequence is 16 residues long. CDR3 residues: CASSLTGTRYYNEQFF. The CDR3 DNA reads as TGTGCCAGCAGCTTAACCGGGACTAGGTATTACAATGAGCAGTTCTTC.

The rearrangement links TRBV18 to TRBJ2-5; D is ambiguous. V was pared by 4 bases and J by 5 bases, with 11 bases between. Per germline, CDR1 KGHSH and CDR2 LQKENI. The CDR3 covers 13 residues. The CDR3 protein is CASSRVDRETQYF. In DNA form, the CDR3 reads TGTGCCAGCTCACGGGTAGATCGGGAGACCCAGTACTTC.

The genes are TRBV18 and TRBJ1-3, with D possibly being TRBD1 (5 bases). The V end lost 3 bases, the J end lost 2 bases, and 11 bases lay between the germline ends. CDR3 length equals 15 residues. Germline CDR1 KGHSH, CDR2 LQKENI. The CDR3, as DNA: TGTGCCAGCTCACCCGGGGCAGCGGCTGGAAACACCATATATTTT. It encodes CASSPGAAAGNTIYF.

The chain carries TRBV18 and TRBJ2-1; 7 bases are shared with TRBD1. This CDR3 contains 13 residues. J was trimmed by 9 bases and V by 7 bases; bases with no gene match: 9. Germline V CDR1 and CDR2: KGHSH, LQKENI. This chain's CDR3 is CASCEGTAREQFF. CDR3 DNA sequence: TGTGCCAGCTGCGAGGGGACAGCGCGTGAGCAGTTCTTC.

The chain combines TRBV19 with TRBJ2-1; no clear D. The CDR3 consists of 16 residues. Germline V gene lookup returns CDR1 LNHDA and CDR2 SQIVND (reference sequence). Trimming stripped 4 bases from V and 0 bases from J, with 13 bases between. CDR3 region: CASSRAGFYSYNEQFF. For the CDR3, the DNA is TGTGCCAGTAGTAGGGCCGGGTTCTACTCCTACAATGAGCAGTTCTTC.

The chain joins TRBV9 to TRBJ2-3, with D unclear. CDR3 size: 15 residues. CDR1 SGDLS and CDR2 YYNGEE come from the germline V gene. V was shortened by 3 bases and J by 4 bases, with 15 bases between the two germline ends. CDR3 nucleotide sequence: TGTGCCAGCAGCGCGCAAACTATCACCGCAGATACGCAGTATTTT. This encodes CASSAQTITADTQYF.